This TCR beta chain was sequenced for a study of shared T cell receptors in the human thymus. The repertoire was sequenced with immunoSEQ multiplex PCR; TCRdb's copy has only in-frame clones and lacks some. The sample records some 640,000 clones, approximately 89% being singletons. The CDR3 loop spans 16 amino acids. In germline, CDR1 is MDHEN, CDR2 SYDVKM. V shed 5 bases and J 10 bases; nucleotides not matched to a gene: 16. This sample was also put to use in a study of human thymus T cells. This second study notes: Resections were taken during corrective heart surgery, and the thymus tissue came from these. An apparent bias in V and J gene usage was seen in thymic and blood repertoires.

This receptor was identified in a boy under three years old with a congenital heart defect. The gene calls are TRBV28 and TRBJ2-1; 8 bases agree with TRBD2. The sequenced sample was thymocytes. The CDR3 here is CASSQQPGLGLREQFF. In nucleotides, the CDR3 is TGTGCCAGCAGTCAACAGCCGGGACTAGGATTGAGGGAGCAGTTCTTC.